Shown below are 2 T cell receptor beta chains from a single sample sequenced in a study of cytomegalovirus exposure and HLA in healthy donors. The PCR had 60 Vbeta and 13 Jbeta primers. Profiled with immunoSEQ multiplex PCR; TCRdb holds only in-frame clones, not every one. The sample holds about 150,000 clones; around 75% are singletons and the top ten take 1.5% to 2%. The material sequenced was PBMCs. These receptors were taken from a woman between 40 and 55 years old in good health and CMV-seronegative.

V is TRBV5-1 and J is TRBJ2-7, with D maybe TRBD1 (6 bases). CDR1 is SGHRS, CDR2 YFSETQ, per germline. The CDR3 length is 14 residues. V lost 4 bases and J 6 bases, leaving 17 bases between the germline ends. The DNA for the CDR3 is TGCGCCAGCAGCCCGGCCCGAGGGGGTGGCGAGCAGTACTTC. Protein product: CASSPARGGGEQYF.

The gene calls are TRBV29-1 and TRBJ2-2; D is unclear. Per germline, CDR1 SQVTM and CDR2 ANQGSEA. The CDR3 runs to 11 residues. Trimming took off 7 bases at V and 1 base at J, with 4 bases between the two ends. CDR3 sequence (DNA): TGCAGCGGGCAGAACACCGGGGAGCTGTTTTTT. It translates to CSGQNTGELFF.